This TCR beta chain stems from a study of blood T cell repertoires in COVID-19. The method was immunoSEQ multiplex PCR; TCRdb's version includes in-frame clones alone and lacks a portion of them. This table holds about 350,000 clones, roughly 89% found once. With V trimmed by 7 bases and J by 1 base, 10 bases remained unmatched. The CDR3 consists of 15 residues. From germline, CDR1 is SNHLY and CDR2 FYNNEI. The source is an older woman with COVID-19, enrolled during active disease. The V call is TRBV2, the J call TRBJ2-7; TRBD1 matches at 7 bases. What was sequenced was peripheral blood. The CDR3 DNA reads as TGTGCCAGCACCCACGGGGCAGGGGGTTCCTACGAGCAGTACTTC. Translated, it gives CASTHGAGGSYEQYF.